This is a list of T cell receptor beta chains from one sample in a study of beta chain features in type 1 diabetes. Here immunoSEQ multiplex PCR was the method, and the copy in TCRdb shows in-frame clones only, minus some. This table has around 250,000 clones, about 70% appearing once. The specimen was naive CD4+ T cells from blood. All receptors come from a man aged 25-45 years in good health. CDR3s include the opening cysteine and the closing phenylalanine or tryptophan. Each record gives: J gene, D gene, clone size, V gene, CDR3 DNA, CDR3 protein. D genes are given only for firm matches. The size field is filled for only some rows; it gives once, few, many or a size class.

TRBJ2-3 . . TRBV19 TGTGCCAGTAATAGAGCGGCGGCCACAGATACGCAGTATTTT CASNRAAATDTQYF
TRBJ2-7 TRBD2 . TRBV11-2 TGTGCCAGCAGCTTACTACTAGCGGGAGGGACCTACGAGCAGTACTTC CASSLLLAGGTYEQYF
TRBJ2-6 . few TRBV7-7 TGTGCCAGCAGCCCGGGCAGGGGTTCTGGGGCCAACGTCCTGACTTTC CASSPGRGSGANVLTF
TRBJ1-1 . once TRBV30 TGTGCCTGGAGTGTACTAGTCAGGAACACTGAAGCTTTCTTT CAWSVLVRNTEAFF
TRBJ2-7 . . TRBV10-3 TGTGCCATCAGTGGGGGAATGGACAATATAGTCCACGAGCAGTACTTC CAISGGMDNIVHEQYF
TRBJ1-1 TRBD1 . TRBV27 TGTGCCAGCAGTCCAGACAGGGGGAACACTGAAGCTTTCTTT CASSPDRGNTEAFF
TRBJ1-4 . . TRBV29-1 TGCAGCGCGCGACGGGCAACTAATGAAAAACTGTTTTTT CSARRATNEKLFF
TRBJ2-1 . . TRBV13 TGTGCCAGCAGCTTAGTTGGGGTTTCCTACAATGAGCAGTTCTTC CASSLVGVSYNEQFF
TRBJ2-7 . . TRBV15 TGTGCCACCAGACTTGATCGGTTTCACGAGCAGTACTTC CATRLDRFHEQYF
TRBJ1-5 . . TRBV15 TGTGCCACCAGCAGAGATCGGGGTCAGCCCCAGCATTTT CATSRDRGQPQHF
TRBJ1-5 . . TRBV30 TGTGCCTGGAGTGTAGGGGACAGCAATCAGCCCCAGCATTTT CAWSVGDSNQPQHF
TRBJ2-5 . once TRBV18 TGTGCCAGCTCACCATCCAGGGACGCGACCCAGTACTTC CASSPSRDATQYF
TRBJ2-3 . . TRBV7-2 TGTGCCAGCAGCTTAGCGCTTGCTGGCCCGAGAAGAACAGATACGCAGTATTTT CASSLALAGPRRTDTQYF
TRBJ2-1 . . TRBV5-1 TGCGCCAGCAGCTTGGGGATTTACAATGAGCAGTTCTTC CASSLGIYNEQFF
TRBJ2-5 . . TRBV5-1 TGCGCCAGCAGCTTGGACCTAGCGACGGAGACCCAGTACTTC CASSLDLATETQYF
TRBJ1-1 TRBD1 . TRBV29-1 TGCAGCGTGGGACAGGGGTTGGGTACTGAAGCTTTCTTT CSVGQGLGTEAFF
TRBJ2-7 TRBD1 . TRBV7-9 TGTGCCAGCAGCGTAGGACAGGGGCGGCACGAGCAGTACTTC CASSVGQGRHEQYF
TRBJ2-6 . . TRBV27 TGTGCCAGCCGAAAGGACGGGGCTGGGGCCAACGTCCTGACTTTC CASRKDGAGANVLTF
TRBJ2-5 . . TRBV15 TGTGCCACCAGCGTGTGGGGATTGGAGACCCAGTACTTC CATSVWGLETQYF
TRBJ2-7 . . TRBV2 TGTGCCAGCAGTGAACAGGGTAACGAGCAGTACTTC CASSEQGNEQYF
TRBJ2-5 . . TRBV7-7 TGTGCCAGCAGCTTAGCAGGGGCGCAATTGGAGACCCAGTACTTC CASSLAGAQLETQYF
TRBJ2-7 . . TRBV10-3 TGTGCCATCAGTGGTACAGGGCGACAGGACGAGCAGTACTTC CAISGTGRQDEQYF
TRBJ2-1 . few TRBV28 TGTGCCAGCGCACAGGGAGCCCACAATGAGCAGTTCTTC CASAQGAHNEQFF
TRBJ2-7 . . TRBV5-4 TGTGCCAGCAGCTGGATCTTTTCTCCCCTCTACGAGCAGTACTTC CASSWIFSPLYEQYF
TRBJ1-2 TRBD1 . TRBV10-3 TGTGCCATCAGGCTTACAGGGGGCGGTTACACCTTC CAIRLTGGGYTF
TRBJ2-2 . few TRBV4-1 TGCGCCAGCAGCCGATCTCCAGGACTGAACACCGGGGAGCTGTTTTTT CASSRSPGLNTGELFF
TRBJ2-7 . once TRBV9 TGTGCCAGCAGCCCCGGGGGACTTCCCTACGAGCAGTACTTC CASSPGGLPYEQYF
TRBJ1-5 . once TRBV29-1 TGCAGCGTTGAAGTGGATGGAAGCAATCAGCCCCAGCATTTT CSVEVDGSNQPQHF
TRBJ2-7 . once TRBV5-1 TGCGCCAGCAGCTTGGCCGGCAGGTCCGAGCAGTACTTC CASSLAGRSEQYF
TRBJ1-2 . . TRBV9 TGTGCCAGCAGCCCGACCGGCAGGGAGGCCTCCTACTATGGCTACACCTTC CASSPTGREASYYGYTF
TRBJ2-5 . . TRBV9 TGTGCCAGCAGCGTAGACCCAAACAAACAGTCGGCCCAGTACTTC CASSVDPNKQSAQYF
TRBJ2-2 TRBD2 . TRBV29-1 TGCAGCGTTGGGGGGAGGGCCCAAACGAACACCGGGGAGCTGTTTTTT CSVGGRAQTNTGELFF
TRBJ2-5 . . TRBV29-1 TGCAGCGTTGAAGATCAGGGGGGAGGGCTCGAGACCCAGTACTTC CSVEDQGGGLETQYF
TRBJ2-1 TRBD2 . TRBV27 TGTGCCAGCAGTCCCCTAGCGGGACTCTACAATGAGCAGTTCTTC CASSPLAGLYNEQFF
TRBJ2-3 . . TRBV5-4 TGTGCCAGCAGCTTGGCCAGGGGCCCAGATACGCAGTATTTT CASSLARGPDTQYF
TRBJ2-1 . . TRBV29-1 TGCAGCGTTGTGCTAGGGTTTTATAATGAGCAGTTCTTC CSVVLGFYNEQFF
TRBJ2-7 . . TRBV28 TGTGCCAGCAGTTCGCCGACAGGGAGGTACGAGCAGTACTTC CASSSPTGRYEQYF
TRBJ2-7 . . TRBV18 TGTGCCAGCTCACCAGGGCGGCTTGGGTGGTACGAGCAGTACTTC CASSPGRLGWYEQYF
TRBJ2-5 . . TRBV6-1 TGTGCCAGCACTCCCGGGCCCTCCGGGTGGACCCAGTACTTC CASTPGPSGWTQYF
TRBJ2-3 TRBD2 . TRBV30 TGTGCCTGGAGTCGCGGGGGTGAGCCAGATACGCAGTATTTT CAWSRGGEPDTQYF
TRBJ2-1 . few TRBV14 TGTGCCAGCAGCCTTTACTCGGAGCAGTTCTTC CASSLYSEQFF
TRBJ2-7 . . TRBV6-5 TGTGCCAGCGGGATACCGGTCGTGCAGTACTTC CASGIPVVQYF
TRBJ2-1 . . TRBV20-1 TGCAGTGCTAGTGGGGGCTGGGAGCAGTTCTTC CSASGGWEQFF
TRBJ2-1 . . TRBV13 TGTGCCAGCAGCTACGTAGGGGAGCAGTTCTTC CASSYVGEQFF
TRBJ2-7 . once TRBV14 TGTGCCAGCAGCCTTGGAAGCTACGAGCAGTACTTC CASSLGSYEQYF
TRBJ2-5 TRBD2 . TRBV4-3 TGCGCCAGCAGCCAAGAGTGGGGGGGAGAGACCCAGTACTTC CASSQEWGGETQYF
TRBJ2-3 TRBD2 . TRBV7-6 TGTGCCAGCAGCTTCGGCGGGGGGAGCACAGATACGCAGTATTTT CASSFGGGSTDTQYF
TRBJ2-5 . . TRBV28 TGTGCCAGCAGTTTATTCATCCCGGGGGTTCAACAAGAGACCCAGTACTTC CASSLFIPGVQQETQYF
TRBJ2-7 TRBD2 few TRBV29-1 TGCAGCGTCTCTACTCGGCTAGCGGGAGGCGAGCAGTACTTC CSVSTRLAGGEQYF
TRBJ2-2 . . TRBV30 TGTGCCTGGAGATATTCATTAAACACCGGGGAGCTGTTTTTT CAWRYSLNTGELFF
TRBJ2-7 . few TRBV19 TGTGCCAGTAGTATAACTCCGTACGAGCAGTACTTC CASSITPYEQYF
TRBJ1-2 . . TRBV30 TGTGCCTGGAGTGTAGCGAGGCGCGGCACCTTC CAWSVARRGTF
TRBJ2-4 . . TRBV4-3 TGCGCCACCTACAAAGGCTCCGCCAAAAACATTCAGTACTTC CATYKGSAKNIQYF
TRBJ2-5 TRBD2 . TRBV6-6 TGTGCCAGCAGACGACTAGCGCAACCCCAAGAGACCCAGTACTTC CASRRLAQPQETQYF
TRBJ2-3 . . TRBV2 TGTGCCAGCAGTGAGAACACAGATACGCAGTATTTT CASSENTDTQYF
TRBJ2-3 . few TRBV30 TGTGCCTGGATACGGGGGGCCACAGATACGCAGTATTTT CAWIRGATDTQYF
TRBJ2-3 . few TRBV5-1 TGCGCCAGCAGCCCCCAACCGGGACACGCTAGCACAGATACGCAGTATTTT CASSPQPGHASTDTQYF
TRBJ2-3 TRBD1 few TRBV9 TGTGCCAGCAGCACCAAAACAGGGGGACTCGACACAGATACGCAGTATTTT CASSTKTGGLDTDTQYF
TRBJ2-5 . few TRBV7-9 TGTGCCAGCAGCTTAAAAGAGACCCAGTACTTC CASSLKETQYF